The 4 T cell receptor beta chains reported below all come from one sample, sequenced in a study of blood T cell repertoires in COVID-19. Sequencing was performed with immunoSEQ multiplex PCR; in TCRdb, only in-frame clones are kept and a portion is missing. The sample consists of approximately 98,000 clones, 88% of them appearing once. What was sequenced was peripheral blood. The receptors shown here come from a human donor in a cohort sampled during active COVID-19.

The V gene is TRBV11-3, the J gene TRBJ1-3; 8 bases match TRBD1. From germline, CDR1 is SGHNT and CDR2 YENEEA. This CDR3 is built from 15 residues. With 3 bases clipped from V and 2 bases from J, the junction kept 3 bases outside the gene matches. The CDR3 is CASSFGTGPGNTIYF. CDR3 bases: TGTGCCAGCAGCTTCGGGACAGGCCCTGGAAACACCATATATTTT.

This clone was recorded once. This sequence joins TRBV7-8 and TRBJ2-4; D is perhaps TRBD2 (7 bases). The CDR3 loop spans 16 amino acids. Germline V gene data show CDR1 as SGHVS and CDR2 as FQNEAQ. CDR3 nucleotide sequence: TGTCCTCAGTACTGTCGGGGGGCCCTAGCCAAAAACATTCAGTACTTC. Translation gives CPQYCRGALAKNIQYF.

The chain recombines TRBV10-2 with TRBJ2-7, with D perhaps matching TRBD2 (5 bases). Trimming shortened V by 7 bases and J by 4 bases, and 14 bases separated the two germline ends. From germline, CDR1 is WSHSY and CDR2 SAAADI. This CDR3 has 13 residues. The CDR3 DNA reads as TGCGCCAGCATGGGAGCGGTTCCGTACGAGCAGTACTTC. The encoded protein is CASMGAVPYEQYF.

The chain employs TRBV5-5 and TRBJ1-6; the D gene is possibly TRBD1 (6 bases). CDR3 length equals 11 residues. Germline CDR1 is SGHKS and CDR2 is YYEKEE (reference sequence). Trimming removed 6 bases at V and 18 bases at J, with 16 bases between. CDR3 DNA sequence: TGTGCCAGCAACCAACAGGGTCGCCACCACTTT. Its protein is CASNQQGRHHF.